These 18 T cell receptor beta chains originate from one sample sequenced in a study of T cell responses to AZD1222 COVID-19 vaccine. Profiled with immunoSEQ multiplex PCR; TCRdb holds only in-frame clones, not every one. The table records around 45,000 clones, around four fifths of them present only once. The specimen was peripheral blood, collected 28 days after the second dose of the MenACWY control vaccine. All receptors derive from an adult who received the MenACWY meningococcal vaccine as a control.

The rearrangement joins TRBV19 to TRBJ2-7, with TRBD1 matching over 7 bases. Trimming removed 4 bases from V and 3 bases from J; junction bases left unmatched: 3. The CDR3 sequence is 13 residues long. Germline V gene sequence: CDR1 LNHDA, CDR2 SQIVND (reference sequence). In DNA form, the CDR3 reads TGTGCCAGTAGTAGAGGGACAGTCTACGAGCAGTACTTC. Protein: CASSRGTVYEQYF.

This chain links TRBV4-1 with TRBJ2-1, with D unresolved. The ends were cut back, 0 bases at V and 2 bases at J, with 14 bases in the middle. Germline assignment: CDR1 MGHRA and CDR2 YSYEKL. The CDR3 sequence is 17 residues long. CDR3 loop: CASSQDPDSRPYNEQFF. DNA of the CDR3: TGCGCCAGCAGCCAAGACCCCGACTCCCGACCCTACAATGAGCAGTTCTTC.

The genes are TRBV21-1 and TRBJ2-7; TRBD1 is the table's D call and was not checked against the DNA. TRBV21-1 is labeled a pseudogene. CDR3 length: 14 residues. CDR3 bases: TGTGCCAGCCGGGGACACAGCAGCTCCTACGAGCAGTACGTC. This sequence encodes CASRGHSSSYEQYV.

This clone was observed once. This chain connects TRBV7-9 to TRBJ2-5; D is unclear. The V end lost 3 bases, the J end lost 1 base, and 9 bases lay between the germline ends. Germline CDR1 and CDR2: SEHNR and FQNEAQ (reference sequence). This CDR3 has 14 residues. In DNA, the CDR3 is TGTGCCAGCAGCTTTCGGGCAGCCCAAGAGACCCAGTACTTC. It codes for CASSFRAAQETQYF.

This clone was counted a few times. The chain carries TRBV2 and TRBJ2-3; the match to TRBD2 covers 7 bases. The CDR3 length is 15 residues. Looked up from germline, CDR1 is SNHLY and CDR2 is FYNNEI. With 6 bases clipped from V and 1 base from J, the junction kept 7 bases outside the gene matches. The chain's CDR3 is CASRGGRERTDTQYF. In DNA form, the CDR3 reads TGTGCCAGCAGGGGGGGGAGAGAGCGCACAGATACGCAGTATTTT.

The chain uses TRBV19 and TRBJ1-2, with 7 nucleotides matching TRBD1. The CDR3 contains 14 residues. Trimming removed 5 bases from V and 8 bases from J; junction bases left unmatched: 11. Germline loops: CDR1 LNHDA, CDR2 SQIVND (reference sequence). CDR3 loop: CASSASRGIGGYTF. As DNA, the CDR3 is TGTGCCAGTAGTGCCTCCAGGGGGATCGGAGGCTACACCTTC.

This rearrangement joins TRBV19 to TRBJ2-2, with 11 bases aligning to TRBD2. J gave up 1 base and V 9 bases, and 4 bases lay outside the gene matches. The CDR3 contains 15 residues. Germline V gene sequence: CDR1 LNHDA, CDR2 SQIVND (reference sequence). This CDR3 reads CASRLAGLNTGELFF. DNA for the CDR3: TGTGCCAGCAGACTAGCGGGGCTGAACACCGGGGAGCTGTTTTTT.

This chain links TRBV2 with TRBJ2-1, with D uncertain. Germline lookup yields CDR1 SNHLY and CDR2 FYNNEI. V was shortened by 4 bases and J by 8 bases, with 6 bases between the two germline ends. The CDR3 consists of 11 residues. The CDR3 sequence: CASSGDDEQFF. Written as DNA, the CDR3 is TGTGCCAGCAGTGGAGACGATGAGCAGTTCTTC.

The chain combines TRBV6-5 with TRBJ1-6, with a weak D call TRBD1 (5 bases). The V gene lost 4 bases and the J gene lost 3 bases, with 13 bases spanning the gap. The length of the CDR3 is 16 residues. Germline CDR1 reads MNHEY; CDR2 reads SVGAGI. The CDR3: CASSFGAARYNSPLHF. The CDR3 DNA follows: TGTGCCAGCAGTTTTGGGGCAGCCCGCTATAATTCACCCCTCCACTTT.

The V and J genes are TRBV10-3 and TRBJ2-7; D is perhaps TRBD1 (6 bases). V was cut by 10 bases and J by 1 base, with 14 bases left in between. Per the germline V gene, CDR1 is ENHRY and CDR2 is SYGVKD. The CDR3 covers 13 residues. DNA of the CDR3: TGTGCCACCACCGACAGGACTTCCTACGAGCAGTACTTC. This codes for CATTDRTSYEQYF.

Written as DNA, the CDR3 is TGTGCCAGTAGCTCCAAAACTACAGGGAACACTGAAGCTTTCTTT. The encoded protein is CASSSKTTGNTEAFF. V gene TRBV19 combines with J gene TRBJ1-1; possible D gene TRBD1, 5 bases. The V gene lost 6 bases and the J gene lost 1 base, with 15 bases spanning the gap. Germline V gene sequence: CDR1 LNHDA, CDR2 SQIVND (reference sequence). The CDR3 is 15 amino acids.

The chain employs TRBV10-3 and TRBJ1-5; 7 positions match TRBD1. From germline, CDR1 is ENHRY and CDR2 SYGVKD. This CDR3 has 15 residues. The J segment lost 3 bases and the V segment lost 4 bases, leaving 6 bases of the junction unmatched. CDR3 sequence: CAISATGTFNQPQHF. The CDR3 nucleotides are TGTGCCATCAGTGCGACAGGGACTTTCAATCAGCCCCAGCATTTT.

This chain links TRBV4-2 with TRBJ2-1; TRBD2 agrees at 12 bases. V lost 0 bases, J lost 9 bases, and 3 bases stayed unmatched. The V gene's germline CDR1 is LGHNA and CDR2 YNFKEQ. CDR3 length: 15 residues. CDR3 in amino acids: CASSQDLAGGIEQFF. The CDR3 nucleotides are TGTGCCAGCAGCCAAGATCTAGCGGGAGGGATTGAGCAGTTCTTC.

The CDR3 nucleotides read TGTGCCAGCAGCTTTTCGCGTGTTGGGAATTCACCCCTCCACTTT. It yields the protein CASSFSRVGNSPLHF. This chain uses TRBV5-6 with TRBJ1-6, with unresolved D. Germline V gene lookup returns CDR1 SGHDT and CDR2 YYEEEE. The CDR3 has 15 amino acids. Trimming removed 2 bases from V and 7 bases from J, with 13 bases in between.

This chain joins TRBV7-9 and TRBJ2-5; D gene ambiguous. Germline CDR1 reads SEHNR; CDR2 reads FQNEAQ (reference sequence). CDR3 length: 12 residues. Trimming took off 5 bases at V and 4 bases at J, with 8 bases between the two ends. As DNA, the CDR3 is TGTGCCAGCAGCATCAGAGTAGAGACCCAGTACTTC. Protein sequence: CASSIRVETQYF.

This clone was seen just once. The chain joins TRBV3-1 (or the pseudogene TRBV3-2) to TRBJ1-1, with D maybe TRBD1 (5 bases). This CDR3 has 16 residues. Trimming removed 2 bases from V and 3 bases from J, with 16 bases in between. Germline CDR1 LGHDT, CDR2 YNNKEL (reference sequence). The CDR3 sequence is CASSQTSRTIYTEAFF. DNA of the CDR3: TGTGCCAGCAGCCAAACAAGTAGGACAATATACACTGAAGCTTTCTTT.

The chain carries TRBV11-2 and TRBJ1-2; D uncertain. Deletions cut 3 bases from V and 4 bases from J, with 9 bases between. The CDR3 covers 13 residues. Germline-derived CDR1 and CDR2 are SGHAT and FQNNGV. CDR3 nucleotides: TGTGCCAGCAGCTTCGGCGCCCCCTATGGCTACACCTTC. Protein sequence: CASSFGAPYGYTF.

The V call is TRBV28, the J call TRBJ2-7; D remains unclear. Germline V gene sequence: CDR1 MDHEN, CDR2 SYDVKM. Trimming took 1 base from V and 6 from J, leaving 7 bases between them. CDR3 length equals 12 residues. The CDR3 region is CASSLSWAEQYF. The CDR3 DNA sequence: TGTGCCAGCAGTTTATCCTGGGCCGAGCAGTACTTC.